This T cell receptor (beta chain) is from a study of T cells in Graves' hyperthyroidism and ophthalmopathy. Germline V gene data show CDR1 as SGHVS and CDR2 as FNYEAQ. The length of the CDR3 is 19 residues. Trimming pared 2 bases from V and 0 bases from J, leaving 20 bases between. Active moderate-to-severe ophthalmopathy, Clinical Activity Score at least 3, NOSPECS at least 4, under 3 months' duration. An approximately 10 ml volume of fresh peripheral blood provided the PBMCs. The CDR3 regions of TCR beta were amplified from RNA transcripts. In the first-round RT-PCR of the TCR CDR3, the HTBI primer set was used. One entry per CDR3 protein results from TCRdb running MiXCR on the multiplex PCR reads. The table has around 400,000 distinct CDR3 sequences, around 15% seen once. Many counts were recorded for this clonotype.

J is TRBJ1-3 and V is TRBV7-6, with a tentative D call TRBD1 (6 bases). The receptor's source is a woman aged 55-75 years with Graves' ophthalmopathy. Sample: blood. CDR3 sequence: CASSLLSIGQPLSGNTIYF. CDR3 nucleotides: TGTGCCAGCAGCTTATTGTCCATCGGACAGCCCCTCTCTGGAAACACCATATATTTT.